Listed below are T cell receptor beta chains from one sample, sequenced in a study of shared clonotypes between healthy human individuals. The data were produced by immunoSEQ multiplex PCR, yet TCRdb's version contains in-frame clones alone and is incomplete. The table lists roughly 890,000 clones, approximately 92% of them singletons. Source material: naive CD8+ T cells sorted from blood. All receptors come from a man aged 30 to 39 in good health. CDR3s include the opening cysteine and the closing phenylalanine or tryptophan. Fields, in order: clone size, J gene, D gene, V gene, CDR3 protein, CDR3 DNA. D genes are given only for firm matches. For some rows the clone size is stated as once, few or many, or as a class when expanded; others skip it.

- TRBJ1-4 - TRBV19 CASMMNFGEKLFF TGTGCCAGTATGATGAACTTTGGTGAAAAACTGTTTTTT
- TRBJ2-7 TRBD2 TRBV27 CASSFSSGGRFHEQYF TGTGCCAGCAGTTTCTCCTCTGGCGGGAGGTTCCACGAGCAGTACTTC
- TRBJ1-4 - TRBV7-9 CASSFSGSGANEKLFF TGTGCCAGCAGCTTCTCTGGGTCAGGGGCTAATGAAAAACTGTTTTTT
- TRBJ2-7 TRBD2 TRBV6-6 CASSGLATYEQYF TGTGCCAGCAGCGGACTAGCAACCTACGAGCAGTACTTC
- TRBJ2-7 - TRBV7-9 CASRDTADWRDEQYF TGTGCCAGCAGGGACACCGCGGACTGGAGAGACGAGCAGTACTTC
- TRBJ2-1 - TRBV29-1 CSVVVSSSYNEQFF TGCAGCGTTGTCGTGAGTAGCTCCTACAATGAGCAGTTCTTC
- TRBJ2-1 - TRBV5-5 CASSLGGNEQFF TGTGCCAGCAGCTTGGGGGGCAATGAGCAGTTCTTC
- TRBJ1-2 - TRBV6-5 CASRFARGPNYGYTF TGTGCCAGCCGGTTCGCTCGGGGACCTAACTATGGCTACACCTTC
- TRBJ2-1 TRBD2 TRBV19 CASSIDDLAGSYNEQFF TGTGCCAGTAGTATAGATGATCTAGCGGGCTCCTACAATGAGCAGTTCTTC
- TRBJ2-7 TRBD2 TRBV29-1 CSVEATGTSGYEQYF TGCAGCGTTGAAGCCACCGGGACTAGCGGGTACGAGCAGTACTTC
- TRBJ1-1 TRBD1 TRBV4-3 CASSQQRDRLFLSEAFF TGCGCCAGCAGCCAACAGCGGGACAGGCTTTTTCTCTCCGAAGCTTTCTTT
- TRBJ1-1 TRBD1 TRBV6-4 CASRGQGSTEAFF TGTGCCAGCAGGGGACAGGGGAGTACTGAAGCTTTCTTT
few TRBJ1-2 - TRBV19 CASSIPRDHRVGYTF TGTGCCAGTAGTATCCCCAGGGACCACCGGGTTGGCTACACCTTC
- TRBJ2-1 - TRBV29-1 CSVSGAQGYNEQFF TGCAGCGTTTCGGGCGCTCAAGGTTATAATGAGCAGTTCTTC
- TRBJ2-3 TRBD2 TRBV27 CASSLRGGTDTQYF TGTGCCAGCAGTCTGCGGGGGGGGACAGATACGCAGTATTTT
once TRBJ2-7 TRBD2 TRBV7-9 CASSFGLAESSYEQYF TGTGCCAGCAGCTTTGGACTAGCGGAAAGCTCCTACGAGCAGTACTTC
few TRBJ2-3 TRBD2 TRBV2 CASSEEVAGTTQYF TGTGCCAGCAGTGAAGAGGTAGCGGGGACTACGCAGTATTTT
- TRBJ1-1 TRBD1 TRBV29-1 CSVEGGQGDTEAFF TGCAGCGTTGAAGGAGGACAGGGCGACACTGAAGCTTTCTTT
- TRBJ1-5 - TRBV7-8 CASTHLVTGSAGSNQPQHF TGTGCCAGCACTCACCTGGTGACAGGTTCGGCGGGTAGCAATCAGCCCCAGCATTTT
- TRBJ1-2 - TRBV6-5 CASGQYYGYTF TGTGCCAGCGGGCAATACTATGGCTACACCTTC
once TRBJ2-1 TRBD2 TRBV9 CASSVGGGLAIELDYNEQFF TGTGCCAGCAGCGTAGGAGGGGGACTAGCGATAGAATTAGACTACAATGAGCAGTTCTTC